Detailed here is one T cell receptor (beta chain). No antigen is known for it. This entry is derived from a study of CXCR3-negative and CXCR3-positive naive CD8 T cells. Via 5' RACE with UMI labels, TRB cDNA libraries were prepared. TCRdb processed the 5' RACE reads again and assigns one entry to each CDR3 protein, with no DNA. Here the sample table reports approximately 88,000 distinct CDR3 sequences. Per germline, CDR1 LGHNA and CDR2 YSLEER. CDR3 length: 16 amino acids. Findings and caveats of the study: Hydrophobicity of TRB CDR3s was greater in CXCR3-positive naive cells than in CXCR3-negative naive cells.

This rearrangement joins TRBV4-3 to TRBJ2-7; absent DNA, TCRdb's TRBD1 call cannot be checked. This TCR was sampled from a human donor in good health. Some clones in this sample may be carry-over from other donors' samples. Sequencing input: naive CXCR3- CD8+ T cells from blood. The subset denotes: CD45RO-CCR7+CD27+CD95- naive CD8+ T cells lacking CXCR3 (TNR3-). The CDR3 sequence: CASSQEIDRASYEQYF.